Below are 22 T cell receptor beta chains sequenced from a single sample in a study of identical twins. TCRdb redid the calling of the 5' RACE reads with MiXCR, one entry per CDR3 protein. The table shows approximately 890,000 distinct CDR3 sequences, with 9% to 15% occurring only once. In addition, the sample was reused for a study of yellow fever vaccine responses in identical twins.

The specimen was PBMCs. The receptors come from a woman between 18 and 29 years old in good health.

The chain carries TRBV6-5 and TRBJ1-2; D unclear. Germline values: CDR1 MNHEY, CDR2 SVGAGI. Trimming left V 2 bases short and J 2 bases short, with 9 bases between. The CDR3 sequence is 14 residues long. The CDR3 nucleotides are TGTGCCAGCAGTTACCCCAGTTCCAACTATGGCTACACCTTC. Translated, it gives CASSYPSSNYGYTF.

In the case of this clonotype: Mismatch with germline at one junction end may stem from a read error. V gene TRBV5-1 combines with J gene TRBJ1-4, with no clear D. The CDR3 totals 15 residues. In germline, CDR1 is SGHRS, CDR2 YFSETQ. The CDR3 DNA sequence: TGCGCCAGCAGCTTGGGGGCAACAACTAATGAAAGACTGTTTTTT. Its translation is CASSLGATTNERLFF.

A few counts support this clonotype. The chain is built from TRBV3-1 and TRBJ2-1; tentative D call: TRBD2 (6 bases). This CDR3 has 13 residues. Germline lookup yields CDR1 LGHDT and CDR2 YNNKEL (reference sequence). Trimming took 1 base from V and 9 from J, leaving 10 bases between them. CDR3 bases: TGTGCCAGCAGCCAAGGGCCGGGAGTTGAGCAGTTCTTC. It translates to CASSQGPGVEQFF.

The chain uses TRBV6-5 and TRBJ2-7; the D gene is possibly TRBD1 (6 bases). V was shortened by 0 bases and J by 5 bases, with 14 bases between the two germline ends. The germline V gene encodes CDR1 MNHEY and CDR2 SVGAGI. The CDR3 has 15 residues. The CDR3 protein is CASSYSVTGLDEQYF. For the CDR3, the DNA is TGTGCCAGCAGTTACTCAGTGACAGGCCTTGACGAGCAGTACTTC.

The rearrangement uses TRBV20-1 and TRBJ2-2, with D hard to call. V was cut by 6 bases and J by 2 bases, with 16 bases left in between. Germline CDR1 is DFQATT and CDR2 is SNEGSKA (reference sequence). The CDR3 extends over 15 amino acids. The CDR3 DNA follows: TGCAGTGCCCAATTGACACATACAAACACCGGGGAGCTGTTTTTT. This sequence encodes CSAQLTHTNTGELFF.

The CDR3 spells CASSLHGLASRETQYF. The CDR3 region has the DNA TGTGCCAGCAGCCTACACGGACTAGCGAGTAGGGAGACCCAGTACTTC. The rearrangement links TRBV7-2 to TRBJ2-5; 9 bases match TRBD2. Germline CDR1 reads SGHTA; CDR2 reads FQGNSA. The CDR3 has 16 amino acids. The J segment lost 5 bases and the V segment lost 5 bases, leaving 12 bases of the junction unmatched. The variable domain in full, completed from reference TRBV7-2 and TRBJ2-5, reads GAGVSQSPSNKVTEKGKDVELRCDPISGHTALYWYRQSLGQGLEFLIYFQGNSAPDKSGLPSDRFSAERTGGSVSTLTIQRTQQEDSAVYLCASSLHGLASRETQYFGPGTRLLVL.

The V and J genes are TRBV10-3 and TRBJ1-2, with TRBD1 identical over 8 bases. This CDR3 is built from 14 residues. J was trimmed by 5 bases and V by 6 bases; bases with no gene match: 8. CDR1 and CDR2 from the germline V gene are ENHRY and SYGVKD. In nucleotides, the CDR3 is TGTGCCATCAGAGGACAGGGAGGAGAGTATGGCTACACCTTC. This codes for CAIRGQGGEYGYTF.

This chain uses TRBV5-5 with TRBJ2-3; weak D call: TRBD1 (6 bases). This CDR3 region has 16 residues. From germline, CDR1 is SGHKS and CDR2 YYEKEE (reference sequence). The V and J ends lost 4 bases and 1 base respectively, with 16 bases between them. The DNA for the CDR3 is TGTGCCAGCAGCCGACAGGTCGAAATAGGCACAGATACGCAGTATTTT. It yields the protein CASSRQVEIGTDTQYF.

V gene TRBV3-1 combines with J gene TRBJ2-7, with D maybe TRBD2 (5 bases). The germline V gene encodes CDR1 LGHDT and CDR2 YNNKEL (reference sequence). V lost 4 bases to trimming and J lost 3 bases, with 16 bases between them. This CDR3 spans 15 amino acids. The CDR3 DNA sequence: TGTGCCAGCAGCCGACACTTCGGGGTCCTCTACGAGCAGTACGTC. Translation gives CASSRHFGVLYEQYV.

This clonotype was recorded a few times. This CDR3 reads CASREGQGKLNEQFF. The CDR3 nucleotides read TGTGCCAGCAGAGAGGGGCAGGGTAAATTAAATGAGCAGTTCTTC. The chain links TRBV2 to TRBJ2-1; D possibly uses TRBD1 or TRBD2 (5 bases each). V gave up 6 bases and J gave up 7 bases, with 19 bases separating them. This CDR3 spans 15 amino acids. CDR1 is SNHLY, CDR2 FYNNEI, per germline.

This clonotype was seen only a few times. The chain links TRBV6-1 to TRBJ2-1, with TRBD2 identical over 10 bases. The CDR3 runs 15 residues. J gave up 8 bases and V 5 bases, and 9 bases lay outside the gene matches. Germline values: CDR1 MNHNS, CDR2 SASEGT. CDR3 amino acids: CASSKQREGLHEQFF. The CDR3 DNA sequence: TGTGCCAGCAGTAAGCAGCGGGAGGGTCTCCATGAGCAGTTCTTC.

This clonotype has a handful of counts. V is TRBV12-5 and J is TRBJ2-3; D is unresolved. V was shortened by 1 base and J by 3 bases, with 11 bases between the two germline ends. CDR3 length equals 15 residues. Germline CDR1 and CDR2: LGHNT and FRNRAP. CDR3 nucleotides: TGTGCTAGTGGTTTGGGGGCCCTAGGGACAGATACGCAGTATTTT. This codes for CASGLGALGTDTQYF.

This clonotype has a count of ten or more. The V gene is TRBV5-5, the J gene TRBJ1-5; possibly TRBD1 for D (5 bases). With 5 bases removed from V and 2 bases from J, the gap between germline ends came to 14 bases. CDR1 is SGHKS, CDR2 YYEKEE, per germline (reference sequence). This CDR3 has 15 residues. The CDR3 coding sequence is TGTGCCAGCAGTCAGGGTACGAGTGGCAATCAGCCCCAGCATTTT. Protein sequence: CASSQGTSGNQPQHF.

The chain combines TRBV10-2 with TRBJ2-4; 10 bases map to TRBD2. This CDR3 has 15 residues. The V gene end was trimmed by 3 bases and the J gene end by 14 bases; junction bases not matched to a gene: 13. The germline CDR1 and CDR2 sequences are WSHSY and SAAADI. The CDR3 DNA reads as TGCGCCAGCAGTGATACACTAGCGGGGAAGGCGTTCGAGTACTTC. Protein: CASSDTLAGKAFEYF.

This clonotype was detected only a few times. As DNA, the CDR3 is TGTGCCACCAGCAGAGATCTAGGGGGGACTGAAGCTTTCTTT. Its translation is CATSRDLGGTEAFF. The chain uses TRBV15 and TRBJ1-1; perhaps TRBD1 as D (6 bases). Germline CDR1 is LNHNV and CDR2 is YYDKDF (reference sequence). This CDR3 is built from 14 residues. The germline V and J ends were trimmed by 0 bases and 5 bases, with 10 bases remaining between them.

This clonotype was detected a few times. This rearrangement joins TRBV6-5 to TRBJ2-3, with no clear D. V was trimmed by 6 bases and J by 7 bases, leaving 11 bases between them. The CDR3 length is 12 residues. Germline-derived CDR1 and CDR2 are MNHEY and SVGAGI. The CDR3 protein is CASSPTTNTQYF. CDR3 coding DNA: TGTGCCAGCAGCCCGACCACGAATACGCAGTATTTT.

The J gene is TRBJ2-4, the V gene TRBV7-8; no firm D call. CDR3 length: 16 amino acids. CDR1 is SGHVS, CDR2 FQNEAQ, per germline. V was cut by 1 base and J by 0 bases, with 10 bases left in between. This CDR3 reads CASSLGVGIAKNIQYF. DNA for the CDR3: TGTGCCAGCAGCTTAGGGGTGGGGATAGCCAAAAACATTCAGTACTTC. Combining the CDR3 with reference TRBV7-8 and TRBJ2-4 gives the whole variable domain GAGVSQSPRYKVAKRGQDVALRCDPISGHVSLFWYQQALGQGPEFLTYFQNEAQLDKSGLPSDRFFAERPEGSVSTLKIQRTQQEDSAVYLCASSLGVGIAKNIQYFGAGTRLSVL.

This chain uses TRBV28 with TRBJ2-3; D possibly corresponds to TRBD1 (5 bases). The CDR3 length is 14 residues. Germline values: CDR1 MDHEN, CDR2 SYDVKM. Trimming shortened V by 1 base and J by 2 bases, and 7 bases separated the two germline ends. As DNA, the CDR3 is TGTGCCAGCAGTTTATCAGGGCCCACAGATACGCAGTATTTT. Translating gives CASSLSGPTDTQYF.

This clonotype was seen many times. This chain uses TRBV29-1 with TRBJ1-1; 8 positions agree with TRBD1. Germline trimming cut 3 bases from V and 8 bases from J; bases unmatched to any gene: 11. The germline CDR1 and CDR2 sequences are SQVTM and ANQGSEA. The CDR3 length is 14 residues. In DNA form, the CDR3 reads TGCAGCGTTGATGGAGGACAGGGAAGTAGGGAAGCTTTCTTT. As protein: CSVDGGQGSREAFF.

This clonotype was detected many times. CDR3 protein: CASSSPSGNEQFF. The CDR3 DNA reads as TGTGCCAGCAGCTCACCGTCGGGGAATGAGCAGTTCTTC. This sequence joins TRBV7-8 and TRBJ2-1; tentative D call: TRBD2 (5 bases). V was clipped by 4 bases and J by 7 bases, with 11 bases between them. Germline V gives CDR1 SGHVS, CDR2 FQNEAQ. The CDR3 is 13 residues long. The full variable domain, completed using reference TRBV7-8 and TRBJ2-1, is GAGVSQSPRYKVAKRGQDVALRCDPISGHVSLFWYQQALGQGPEFLTYFQNEAQLDKSGLPSDRFFAERPEGSVSTLKIQRTQQEDSAVYLCASSSPSGNEQFFGPGTRLTVL.

The rearrangement links TRBV29-1 to TRBJ2-4, with D tentatively TRBD1 or TRBD2 (5 bases each). Germline CDR1 SQVTM, CDR2 ANQGSEA. Deletions cut 4 bases from V and 6 bases from J, with 19 bases between. The CDR3 totals 15 residues. The CDR3 coding sequence is TGCAGCGTTGCTAGAGGGGCTGACACCCCAAACATTCAGTACTTC. This codes for CSVARGADTPNIQYF. Using reference TRBV29-1 and TRBJ2-4 for the parts outside the CDR3, the full variable domain is SAVISQKPSRDICQRGTSLTIQCQVDSQVTMMFWYRQQPGQSLTLIATANQGSEATYESGFVIDKFPISRPNLTFSTLTVSNMSPEDSSIYLCSVARGADTPNIQYFGAGTRLSVL.

This clonotype was seen a few times. The rearrangement links TRBV7-9 to TRBJ2-4; D perhaps matches TRBD2 (5 bases). This CDR3 has 15 residues. V lost 4 bases to trimming and J lost 8 bases, with 18 bases between them. The V gene's germline CDR1 is SEHNR and CDR2 FQNEAQ (reference sequence). CDR3 coding DNA: TGTGCCAGCAGCTCTGGCGAGGTGCTGCGGGACATTCAGTACTTC. As protein: CASSSGEVLRDIQYF. The whole variable domain, filled in from reference TRBV7-9 and TRBJ2-4, reads DTGVSQNPRHKITKRGQNVTFRCDPISEHNRLYWYRQTLGQGPEFLTYFQNEAQLEKSRLLSDRFSAERPKGSFSTLEIQRTEQGDSAMYLCASSSGEVLRDIQYFGAGTRLSVL.